This T cell receptor beta chain was captured in a study of blood T cells in healthy people across ages. The germline V gene has CDR1 SGDLS and CDR2 YYNGEE. V lost 4 bases, J lost 2 bases, and 19 bases stayed unmatched. This CDR3 has 19 residues. A J-beta primer mix and a sample-barcoded 5' primer were used in a second PCR of about 6 to 12 cycles. Via MiXCR, TCRdb re-called the 5' RACE reads, giving one row per CDR3 protein. This table holds more than 600,000 distinct CDR3 sequences, roughly 25% found once. Separately, the same data were catalogued under a study of T cells of mothers and their children.

The sample consisted of blood. The TCR was taken from a boy aged 5 to 17 in good health. The chain has TRBV9 and TRBJ2-7; TRBD2 matches 9 bases. CDR3 DNA sequence: TGTGCCAGCAGCCGTAGAGAGGGTGATAGCGGGGGCCGACCCTACGAGCAGTACTTC. This translates into CASSRREGDSGGRPYEQYF. Looking up the rest from reference TRBV9 and TRBJ2-7 gives the full variable domain: DSGVTQTPKHLITATGQRVTLRCSPRSGDLSVYWYQQSLDQGLQFLIQYYNGEERAKGNILERFSAQQFPDLHSELNLSSLELGDSALYFCASSRREGDSGGRPYEQYFGPGTRLTVT.